The 6 T cell receptor beta chains in this list originate from one sample, sequenced in a study of CD8+CD57+ T cells in acquired aplastic anemia. Both TCR beta VDJ combination and CDR3 sequence profiling were carried out. Genomic DNA was the template for this profiling. TCRdb recomputed calls from the reads with MiXCR, one row per CDR3 protein. The sample lists over 45,000 distinct CDR3 sequences, around 72% seen once, with around a third in the top ten. Sequencing input: sorted CD4+, CD8+, or CD8+CD57+ T cells (not recorded which) from PBMCs. Receptors were obtained from a human donor in good health, serving as a control.

The V and J genes are TRBV5-1 and TRBJ1-3; weak D call: TRBD1 (5 bases). Germline V gene data show CDR1 as SGHRS and CDR2 as YFSETQ. This CDR3 has 15 amino acids. V shed 4 bases and J shed 3 bases, with 14 bases lying between them. The CDR3 is CASSLLQGRGNTIYF. The CDR3 coding sequence is TGCGCCAGCAGCCTCCTCCAGGGCCGTGGAAACACCATATATTTT. Complete variable domain (other parts from reference TRBV5-1 and TRBJ1-3): KAGVTQTPRYLIKTRGQQVTLSCSPISGHRSVSWYQQTPGQGLQFLFEYFSETQRNKGNFPGRFSGRQFSNSRSEMNVSTLELGDSALYLCASSLLQGRGNTIYFGEGSWLTVV.

This clonotype was observed a single time. The J gene is TRBJ1-2, the V gene TRBV20-1; weak D call: TRBD1 (6 bases). The CDR3 has 14 residues. Between the trimmed V and J ends, which lost 4 bases and 4 bases, there was a span of 16 bases. Germline V CDR1 and CDR2: DFQATT, SNEGSKA (reference sequence). CDR3 amino acids: CSATYRDIGYGYTF. CDR3 coding DNA: TGCAGTGCTACCTATAGGGACATTGGCTATGGCTACACCTTC.

This clonotype was seen a single time. The rearrangement uses TRBV10-1 and TRBJ1-6; a weak D match, TRBD1 (5 bases). V was clipped by 5 bases and J by 8 bases, with 10 bases between them. CDR1 WNHNN and CDR2 SYGVQD come from the germline V gene (reference sequence). This CDR3 spans 13 amino acids. The CDR3 sequence: CASSPGPYSPLHF. The DNA of the CDR3 is TGCGCCAGCAGTCCGGGACCGTATTCACCCCTCCACTTT.

V is TRBV5-6 and J is TRBJ2-7; 8 bases match TRBD1. This CDR3 contains 14 residues. Germline CDR1 is SGHDT and CDR2 is YYEEEE. The V and J ends lost 1 base and 2 bases, in that order; junction bases with no gene match: 2. CDR3 DNA: TGTGCCAGCAGCTTGTACAGGGGGACCTACGAGCAGTACTTC. Amino acids: CASSLYRGTYEQYF.

The rearrangement joins TRBV2 to TRBJ1-5, with unresolved D. The V gene's germline CDR1 is SNHLY and CDR2 FYNNEI. The CDR3 extends over 13 amino acids. Trimming took off 8 bases at V and 6 bases at J, with 14 bases between the two ends. The CDR3 region is CASGKRSGQPQHF. The CDR3 DNA follows: TGTGCCAGCGGTAAGCGGTCGGGTCAGCCCCAGCATTTT.

The rearrangement uses TRBV25-1 and TRBJ1-4; 8 bases agree with TRBD1. With 4 bases clipped from V and 8 bases from J, the junction kept 15 bases outside the gene matches. The CDR3 totals 17 residues. Germline CDR1 and CDR2: MGHDK and SYGVNS. This CDR3 is CASSGSGGINYSEKLFF. DNA for the CDR3: TGTGCCAGCAGTGGATCAGGGGGCATTAACTACAGCGAAAAACTGTTTTTT.